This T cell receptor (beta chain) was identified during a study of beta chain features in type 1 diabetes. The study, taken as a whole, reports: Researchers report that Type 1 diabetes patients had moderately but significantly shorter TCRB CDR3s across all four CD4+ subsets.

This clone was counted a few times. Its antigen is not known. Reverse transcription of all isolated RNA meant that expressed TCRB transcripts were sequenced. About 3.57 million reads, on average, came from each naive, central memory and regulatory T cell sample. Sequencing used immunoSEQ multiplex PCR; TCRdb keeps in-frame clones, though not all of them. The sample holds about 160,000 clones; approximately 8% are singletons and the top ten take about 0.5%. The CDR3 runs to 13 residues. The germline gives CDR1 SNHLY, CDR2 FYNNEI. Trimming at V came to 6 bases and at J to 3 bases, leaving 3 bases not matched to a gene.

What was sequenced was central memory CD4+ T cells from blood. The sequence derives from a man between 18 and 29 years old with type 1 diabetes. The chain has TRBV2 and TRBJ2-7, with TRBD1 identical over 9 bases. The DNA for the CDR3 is TGTGCCAGCAGGAGGGACAGGGACTACGAGCAGTACTTC. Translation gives CASRRDRDYEQYF.